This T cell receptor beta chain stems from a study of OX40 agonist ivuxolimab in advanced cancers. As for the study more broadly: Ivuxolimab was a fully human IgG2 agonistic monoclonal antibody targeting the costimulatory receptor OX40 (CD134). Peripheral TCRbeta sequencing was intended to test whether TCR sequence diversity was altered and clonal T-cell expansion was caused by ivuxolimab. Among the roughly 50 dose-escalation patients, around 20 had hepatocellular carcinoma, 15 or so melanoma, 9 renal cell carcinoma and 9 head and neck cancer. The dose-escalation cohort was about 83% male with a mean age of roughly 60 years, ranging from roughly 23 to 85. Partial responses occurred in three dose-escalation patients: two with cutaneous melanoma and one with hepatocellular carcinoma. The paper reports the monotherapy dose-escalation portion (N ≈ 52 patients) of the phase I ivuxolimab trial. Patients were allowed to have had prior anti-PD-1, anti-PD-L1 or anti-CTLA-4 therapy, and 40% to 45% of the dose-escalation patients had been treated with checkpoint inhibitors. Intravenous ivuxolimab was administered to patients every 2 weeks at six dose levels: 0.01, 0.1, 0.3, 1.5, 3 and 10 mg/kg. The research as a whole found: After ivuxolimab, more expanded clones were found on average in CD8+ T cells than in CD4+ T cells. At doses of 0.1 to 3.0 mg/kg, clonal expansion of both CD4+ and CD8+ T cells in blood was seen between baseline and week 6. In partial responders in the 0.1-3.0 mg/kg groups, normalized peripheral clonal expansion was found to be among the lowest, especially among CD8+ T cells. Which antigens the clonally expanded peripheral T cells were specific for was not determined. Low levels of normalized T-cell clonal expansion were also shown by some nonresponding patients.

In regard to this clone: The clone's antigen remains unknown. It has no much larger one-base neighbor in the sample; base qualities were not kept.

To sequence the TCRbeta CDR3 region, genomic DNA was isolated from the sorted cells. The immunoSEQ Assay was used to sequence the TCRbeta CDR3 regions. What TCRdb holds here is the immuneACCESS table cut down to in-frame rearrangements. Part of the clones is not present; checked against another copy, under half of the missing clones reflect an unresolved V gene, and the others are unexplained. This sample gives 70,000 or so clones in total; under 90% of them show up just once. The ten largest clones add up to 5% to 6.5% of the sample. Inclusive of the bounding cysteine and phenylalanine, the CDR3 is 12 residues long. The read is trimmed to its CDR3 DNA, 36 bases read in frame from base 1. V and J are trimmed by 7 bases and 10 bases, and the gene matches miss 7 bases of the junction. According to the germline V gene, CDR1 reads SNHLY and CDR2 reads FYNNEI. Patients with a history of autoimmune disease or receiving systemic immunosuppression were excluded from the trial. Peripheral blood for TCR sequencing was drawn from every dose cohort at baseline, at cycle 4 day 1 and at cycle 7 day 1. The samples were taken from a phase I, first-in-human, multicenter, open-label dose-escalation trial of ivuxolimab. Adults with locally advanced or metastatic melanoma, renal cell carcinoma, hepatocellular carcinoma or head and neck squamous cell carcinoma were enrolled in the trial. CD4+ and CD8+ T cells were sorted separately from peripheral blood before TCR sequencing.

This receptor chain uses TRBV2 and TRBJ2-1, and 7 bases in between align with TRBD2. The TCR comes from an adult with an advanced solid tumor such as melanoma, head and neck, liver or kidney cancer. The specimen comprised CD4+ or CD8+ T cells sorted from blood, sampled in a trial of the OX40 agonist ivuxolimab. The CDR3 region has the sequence CASKGLAEEQFF. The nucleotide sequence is TGTGCCAGCAAGGGGCTAGCGGAAGAGCAGTTCTTC.